This T cell receptor (beta chain) was documented in a study of naive and memory T cell subsets. Findings and caveats of the study: Clonotypes here are unpaired alpha or beta chain sequences.

The CDR3 contains 18 residues. V dropped 6 bases and J dropped 2; count of bases not matched to a gene: 8. Cells stained for CD3, CD4, CD8, CD45RA, CD27 and viability were sorted into four CD45RA/CD27 subsets. The beta constant-region primer was an equimolar mix of two oligonucleotides covering TRBC1 and TRBC2. TCRdb itself ran the UMI-ligation and nested PCR reads through MiXCR, one entry per CDR3 protein. The sample has approximately 85,000 distinct CDR3 sequences, around 6.5% seen once. Remarks on this clonotype: Its target is not known.

The chain employs TRBV12-3 or TRBV12-4 and TRBJ2-6; TRBD1 matches 12 bases. The origin of this receptor is a human donor in good health. The sample consisted of central memory CD4+ T cells from blood. CDR3 loop: CASSPRGQGATGANVLTF. The CDR3 DNA reads as TGTGCCAGCAGCCCTAGGGGACAGGGGGCGACTGGGGCCAACGTCCTGACTTTC.